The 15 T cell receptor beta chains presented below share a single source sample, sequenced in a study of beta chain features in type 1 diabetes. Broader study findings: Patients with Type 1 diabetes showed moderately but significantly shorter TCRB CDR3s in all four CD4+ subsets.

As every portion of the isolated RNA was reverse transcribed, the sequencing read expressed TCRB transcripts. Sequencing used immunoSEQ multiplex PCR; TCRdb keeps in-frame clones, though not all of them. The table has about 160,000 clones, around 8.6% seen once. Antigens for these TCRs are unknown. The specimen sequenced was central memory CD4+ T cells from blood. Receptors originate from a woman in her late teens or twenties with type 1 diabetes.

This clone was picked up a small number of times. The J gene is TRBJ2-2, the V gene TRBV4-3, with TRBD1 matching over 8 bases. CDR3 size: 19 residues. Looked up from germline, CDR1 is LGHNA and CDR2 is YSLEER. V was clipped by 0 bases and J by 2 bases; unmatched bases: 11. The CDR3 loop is CASSQDSPWTGINTGELFF. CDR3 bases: TGCGCCAGCAGCCAAGATTCCCCCTGGACAGGGATAAACACCGGGGAGCTGTTTTTT.

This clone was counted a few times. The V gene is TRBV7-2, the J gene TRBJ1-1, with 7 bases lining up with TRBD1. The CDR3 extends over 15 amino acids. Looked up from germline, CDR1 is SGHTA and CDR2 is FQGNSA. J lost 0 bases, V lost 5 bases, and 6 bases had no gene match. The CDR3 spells CASSHRQGLNTEAFF. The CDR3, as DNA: TGTGCCAGCAGCCACCGACAGGGACTGAACACTGAAGCTTTCTTT.

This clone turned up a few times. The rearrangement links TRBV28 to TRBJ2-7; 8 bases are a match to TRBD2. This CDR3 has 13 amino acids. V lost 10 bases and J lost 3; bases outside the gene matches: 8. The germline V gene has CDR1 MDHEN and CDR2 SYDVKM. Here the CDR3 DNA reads TGTGCCACTAAAGCGGGAGTTAGCTACGAGCAGTACTTC. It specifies CATKAGVSYEQYF.

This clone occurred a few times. CDR3 loop: CASSFRTGARNEQFF. The CDR3 nucleotides are TGTGCCAGCAGCTTCCGGACAGGGGCGAGGAATGAGCAGTTCTTC. V gene TRBV11-2 combines with J gene TRBJ2-1, with 9 bases lining up with TRBD1. After removal of 3 bases from V and 7 bases from J, the junction contained 7 bases not matched to a gene. The CDR3 is 15 residues long. Looked up from germline, CDR1 is SGHAT and CDR2 is FQNNGV.

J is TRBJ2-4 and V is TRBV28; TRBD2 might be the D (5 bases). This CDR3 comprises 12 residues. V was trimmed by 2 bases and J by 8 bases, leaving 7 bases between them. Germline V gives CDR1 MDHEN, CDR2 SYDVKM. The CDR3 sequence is CASSLARDIQYF. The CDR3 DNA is TGTGCCAGCAGTTTAGCGAGGGACATTCAGTACTTC. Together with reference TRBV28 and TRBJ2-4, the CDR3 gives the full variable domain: DVKVTQSSRYLVKRTGEKVFLECVQDMDHENMFWYRQDPGLGLRLIYFSYDVKMKEKGDIPEGYSVSREKKERFSLILESASTNQTSMYLCASSLARDIQYFGAGTRLSVL.

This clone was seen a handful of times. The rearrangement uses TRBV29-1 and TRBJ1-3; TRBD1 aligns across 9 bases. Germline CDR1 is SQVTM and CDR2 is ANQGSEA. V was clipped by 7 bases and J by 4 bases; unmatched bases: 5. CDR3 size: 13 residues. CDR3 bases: TGCAGCGCGGGGACAGGGCGAGGAAACACCATATATTTT. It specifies CSAGTGRGNTIYF.

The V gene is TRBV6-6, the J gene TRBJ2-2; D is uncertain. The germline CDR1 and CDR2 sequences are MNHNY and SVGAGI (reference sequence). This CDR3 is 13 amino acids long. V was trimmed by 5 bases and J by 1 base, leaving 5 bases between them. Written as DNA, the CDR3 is TGTGCCAGCAGTCCCAGGAACACCGGGGAGCTGTTTTTT. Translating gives CASSPRNTGELFF.

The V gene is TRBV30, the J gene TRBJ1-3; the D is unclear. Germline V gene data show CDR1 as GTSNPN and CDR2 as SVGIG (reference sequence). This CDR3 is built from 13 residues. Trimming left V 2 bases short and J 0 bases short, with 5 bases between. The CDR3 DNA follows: TGTGCCTGGAGTACGGTCTCTGGAAACACCATATATTTT. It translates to CAWSTVSGNTIYF.

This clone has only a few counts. This CDR3 is CASSSSGYGYTF. The CDR3 coding sequence is TGTGCCAGCAGTTCATCGGGCTATGGCTACACCTTC. This chain joins TRBV28 and TRBJ1-2; no clear D gene. Germline CDR1 reads MDHEN; CDR2 reads SYDVKM. Trimming left V 4 bases short and J 4 bases short, with 7 bases between. The length of the CDR3 is 12 residues.

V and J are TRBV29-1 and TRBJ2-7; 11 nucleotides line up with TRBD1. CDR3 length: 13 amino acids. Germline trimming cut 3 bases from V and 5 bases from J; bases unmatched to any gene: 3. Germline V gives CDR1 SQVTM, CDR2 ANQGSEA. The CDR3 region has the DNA TGCAGCGTTGAGAGGACAGGGGGCGACGAGCAGTACTTC. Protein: CSVERTGGDEQYF.

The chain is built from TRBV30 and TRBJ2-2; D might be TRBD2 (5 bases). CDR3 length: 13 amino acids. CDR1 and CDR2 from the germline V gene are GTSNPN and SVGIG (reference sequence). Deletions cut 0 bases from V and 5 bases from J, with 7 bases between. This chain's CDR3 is CAWSVRGTGELFF. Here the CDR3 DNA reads TGTGCCTGGAGTGTACGGGGAACCGGGGAGCTGTTTTTT. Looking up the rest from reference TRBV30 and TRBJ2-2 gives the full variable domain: SQTIHQWPATLVQPVGSPLSLECTVEGTSNPNLYWYRQAAGRGLQLLFYSVGIGQISSEVPQNLSASRPQDRQFILSSKKLLLSDSGFYLCAWSVRGTGELFFGEGSRLTVL.

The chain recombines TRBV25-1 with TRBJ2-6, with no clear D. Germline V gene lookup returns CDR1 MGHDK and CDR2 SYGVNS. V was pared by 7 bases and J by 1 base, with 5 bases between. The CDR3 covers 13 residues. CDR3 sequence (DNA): TGTGCCAGCATAAAATCTGGGGCCAACGTCCTGACTTTC. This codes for CASIKSGANVLTF.

The CDR3 is CASSKASSQALSSGANVLTF. The DNA of the CDR3 is TGTGCCAGCAGCAAAGCGAGTAGTCAGGCCCTATCCTCTGGGGCCAACGTCCTGACTTTC. The rearrangement uses TRBV21-1 and TRBJ2-6; no DNA check was done on the table's D call, TRBD1. TRBV21-1 is a pseudogene segment. The CDR3 runs 20 residues.

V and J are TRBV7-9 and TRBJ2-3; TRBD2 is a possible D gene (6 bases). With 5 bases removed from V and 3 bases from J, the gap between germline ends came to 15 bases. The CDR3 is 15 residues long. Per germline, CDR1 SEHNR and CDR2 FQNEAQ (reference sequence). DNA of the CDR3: TGTGCCAGCAGCCTTTATACCCTAGCGACAGATACGCAGTATTTT. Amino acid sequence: CASSLYTLATDTQYF.

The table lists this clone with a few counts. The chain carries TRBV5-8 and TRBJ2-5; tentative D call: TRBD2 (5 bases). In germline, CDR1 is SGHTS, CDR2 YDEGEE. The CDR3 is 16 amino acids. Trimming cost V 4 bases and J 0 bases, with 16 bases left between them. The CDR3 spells CASSKGTSGNQETQYF. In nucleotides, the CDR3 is TGTGCCAGCAGCAAGGGTACCTCGGGGAACCAAGAGACCCAGTACTTC.